Following are 22 T cell receptor beta chains from one sample sequenced in a study of blood T cell repertoires in COVID-19. Sequencing used immunoSEQ multiplex PCR; TCRdb keeps in-frame clones, though not all of them. This sample has a few hundred thousand clones, with 85% to 90% found just once. The specimen was PBMCs or T cells enriched from blood (not recorded which). All receptors derive from a man younger than 40 who had recovered from COVID-19.

This chain connects TRBV11-2 to TRBJ2-1; 7 bases align to TRBD2. V lost 1 base, J lost 7 bases, and 7 bases stayed unmatched. This CDR3 is built from 15 residues. Germline V gives CDR1 SGHAT, CDR2 FQNNGV. CDR3 coding DNA: TGTGCCAGCAGCTTAGTATGGGTCGGGGGGAATGAGCAGTTCTTC. Translation gives CASSLVWVGGNEQFF.

The genes are TRBV10-2 and TRBJ1-5; D might be TRBD1 (5 bases). This CDR3 is built from 13 residues. Looked up from germline, CDR1 is WSHSY and CDR2 is SAAADI. V lost 6 bases and J lost 6, with 12 bases in between. The CDR3 here is CASSNAGGQPQHF. In nucleotides, the CDR3 is TGCGCCAGCAGCAATGCGGGGGGTCAGCCCCAGCATTTT.

The chain carries TRBV28 and TRBJ2-5, with 8 nucleotides matching TRBD2. Germline trimming cut 7 bases from V and 0 bases from J; bases unmatched to any gene: 10. The CDR3 totals 16 residues. Germline values: CDR1 MDHEN, CDR2 SYDVKM. In DNA form, the CDR3 reads TGTGCCAGCACCTCCGAGAGACTAGCGTACCAAGAGACCCAGTACTTC. It encodes CASTSERLAYQETQYF.

The V call is TRBV2, the J call TRBJ2-5, with TRBD1 identical over 9 bases. The germline V gene has CDR1 SNHLY and CDR2 FYNNEI. This CDR3 is built from 15 residues. The ends lost 7 bases at V and 1 base at J; junction bases unmatched: 7. This CDR3 reads CASKGGTGIQETQYF. CDR3 in DNA: TGTGCCAGCAAAGGCGGGACAGGGATCCAAGAGACCCAGTACTTC.

This clone came up a few times. The chain recombines TRBV6-5 with TRBJ2-7, with 7 bases aligning to TRBD2. Trimming at V came to 0 bases and at J to 2 bases, leaving 7 bases not matched to a gene. This CDR3 comprises 16 residues. Germline assignment: CDR1 MNHEY and CDR2 SVGAGI. In DNA form, the CDR3 reads TGTGCCAGCAGTTACTCACTCGGCGGGGGACCCTACGAGCAGTACTTC. It encodes CASSYSLGGGPYEQYF.

The chain employs TRBV7-2 and TRBJ2-2; possibly TRBD1 for D (5 bases). CDR3 size: 15 residues. From germline, CDR1 is SGHTA and CDR2 FQGNSA. V was pared by 5 bases and J by 7 bases, with 17 bases between. CDR3 nucleotide sequence: TGTGCCAGCAGCCAGGGTCGTCTCTTGTTCGGGGAGCTGTTTTTT. Translated: CASSQGRLLFGELFF.

The chain couples TRBV5-6 to TRBJ1-2; possible D gene TRBD1, 6 bases. This CDR3 contains 16 residues. Germline lookup yields CDR1 SGHDT and CDR2 YYEEEE. V dropped 2 bases and J dropped 8 bases, with 22 bases sitting between them. CDR3 in amino acids: CASSFTGRGESGGYTF. The DNA of the CDR3 is TGTGCCAGCAGCTTTACGGGCAGGGGAGAGTCGGGCGGCTACACCTTC.

The chain uses TRBV2 and TRBJ2-3; a weak D match, TRBD1 (5 bases). The germline V gene encodes CDR1 SNHLY and CDR2 FYNNEI. The V gene lost 8 bases and the J gene lost 0 bases, with 9 bases spanning the gap. CDR3 size: 13 residues. CDR3 sequence (DNA): TGTGCCAGCGTAGGGGTTAGCACAGATACGCAGTATTTT. Translation gives CASVGVSTDTQYF.

V usage is TRBV5-6 and J usage is TRBJ1-3, with TRBD1 matching 7 bases. This CDR3 has 16 residues. J lost 3 bases, V lost 6 bases, and 12 bases had no gene match. The germline CDR1 and CDR2 sequences are SGHDT and YYEEEE. CDR3 sequence reads: CASTILLTGIGNTIYF. The CDR3 bases are TGTGCCAGCACTATCTTACTGACAGGGATTGGAAACACCATATATTTT.

J is TRBJ2-3 and V is TRBV4-2, with TRBD2 matching 10 bases. Unmatched junction bases numbered 7, after V lost 3 bases and J lost 4 bases. Germline V gives CDR1 LGHNA, CDR2 YNFKEQ. This CDR3 spans 16 amino acids. The CDR3 DNA reads as TGTGCCAGCAGCCATACACCTAGCGGGAGCCCAGATACGCAGTATTTT. Its translation is CASSHTPSGSPDTQYF.

This sequence joins TRBV15 and TRBJ2-7; 7 bases agree with TRBD1. V trimming: 4 bases; J trimming: 1 base; junction bases outside the gene matches: 1. CDR1 and CDR2 from the germline V gene are LNHNV and YYDKDF (reference sequence). The CDR3 is 13 amino acids. Here the CDR3 DNA reads TGTGCCACCAGCAAGGACAGGTCCTACGAGCAGTACTTC. The encoded protein is CATSKDRSYEQYF.

The table lists this clone with a count of one. This chain links TRBV5-1 with TRBJ2-1; 9 positions match TRBD2. The germline V gene has CDR1 SGHRS and CDR2 YFSETQ. The length of the CDR3 is 14 residues. V lost 1 base, J lost 9 bases, and 5 bases stayed unmatched. CDR3 region: CASSLSVSGGEQFF. CDR3 nucleotides: TGCGCCAGCAGCTTGAGCGTTAGCGGGGGTGAGCAGTTCTTC.

The chain has TRBV28 and TRBJ2-7; no definite D call. V lost 4 bases, J lost 5 bases, and 6 bases lay in between. The CDR3 extends over 11 amino acids. Germline V gene sequence: CDR1 MDHEN, CDR2 SYDVKM. CDR3 amino acids: CASSWLDEQYF. CDR3 nucleotide sequence: TGTGCCAGCAGTTGGCTAGACGAGCAGTACTTC.

V gene TRBV5-4 combines with J gene TRBJ2-4; TRBD1 aligns across 10 bases. Unmatched junction bases numbered 5, after V lost 3 bases and J lost 8 bases. The CDR3 is 14 residues long. Germline V lookup: CDR1 SGHNT, CDR2 YYREEE (reference sequence). The CDR3 loop reads CASSWTGGEDIQYF. The CDR3 bases are TGTGCCAGCAGCTGGACAGGGGGTGAGGACATTCAGTACTTC. Variable domain in full (rest from reference TRBV5-4 and TRBJ2-4): ETGVTQSPTHLIKTRGQQVTLRCSSQSGHNTVSWYQQALGQGPQFIFQYYREEENGRGNFPPRFSGLQFPNYSSELNVNALELDDSALYLCASSWTGGEDIQYFGAGTRLSVL.

This clone was counted a few times. This rearrangement joins TRBV5-1 to TRBJ2-5; D is uncertain. The germline V and J ends were trimmed by 7 bases and 5 bases, with 15 bases remaining between them. CDR1 and CDR2 (germline): SGHRS, YFSETQ. The CDR3 covers 13 residues. In DNA form, the CDR3 reads TGCGCCAGCGGCATTCAGATTAAGGAGACCCAGTACTTC. This encodes CASGIQIKETQYF.

The chain couples TRBV5-1 to TRBJ1-3; D uncertain. V lost 4 bases, J lost 0 bases, and 11 bases lay in between. Germline loops: CDR1 SGHRS, CDR2 YFSETQ. The CDR3 spans 15 residues. As DNA, the CDR3 is TGCGCCAGCAGCGTGGACTTAACCTCTGGAAACACCATATATTTT. Translation gives CASSVDLTSGNTIYF.

J is TRBJ2-1 and V is TRBV5-6; 13 nucleotides match TRBD2. J lost 9 bases, V lost 1 base, and 7 bases had no gene match. The CDR3 length is 16 residues. Per germline, CDR1 SGHDT and CDR2 YYEEEE. For the CDR3, the DNA is TGTGCCAGCAGCTTGAGTACTAGCGGGAGGGTGGGTGAGCAGTTCTTC. Translation: CASSLSTSGRVGEQFF.

The V call is TRBV2, the J call TRBJ1-5; a possible D gene is TRBD1 (5 bases). CDR1 SNHLY and CDR2 FYNNEI come from the germline V gene. Trimming pared 3 bases from V and 12 bases from J, leaving 9 bases between. This CDR3 contains 11 residues. The CDR3 here is CASSDAGGQHF. The CDR3 DNA sequence: TGTGCCAGCAGTGATGCGGGGGGCCAGCATTTT. The complete variable domain, with remaining parts taken from reference TRBV2 and TRBJ1-5, reads EPEVTQTPSHQVTQMGQEVILRCVPISNHLYFYWYRQILGQKVEFLVSFYNNEISEKSEIFDDQFSVERPDGSNFTLKIRSTKLEDSAMYFCASSDAGGQHFGDGTRLSIL.

The V and J genes are TRBV27 and TRBJ2-5; D not resolved. The CDR3 extends over 13 amino acids. Trimming removed 6 bases from V and 5 bases from J, with 13 bases in between. In germline, CDR1 is MNHEY, CDR2 SMNVEV (reference sequence). The CDR3 reads CASSDFGSETQYF. The DNA for the CDR3 is TGTGCCAGCAGCGACTTTGGTTCGGAGACCCAGTACTTC.

CDR3 loop: CAARRLAGGDEQFF. CDR3 sequence (DNA): TGTGCCGCGCGCAGACTAGCGGGAGGCGATGAGCAGTTCTTC. The chain has TRBV6-5 and TRBJ2-1; TRBD2 matches at 13 bases. V lost 11 bases and J lost 8; bases outside the gene matches: 9. In germline, CDR1 is MNHEY, CDR2 SVGAGI. The CDR3 totals 14 residues.

The chain joins TRBV5-4 to TRBJ2-6; TRBD2 might be the D (6 bases). Deletions cut 3 bases from V and 0 bases from J, with 13 bases between. In germline, CDR1 is SGHNT, CDR2 YYREEE (reference sequence). The CDR3 covers 17 residues. The CDR3 protein is CASSSGGLLSGANVLTF. The CDR3 DNA reads TGTGCCAGCAGCTCCGGGGGACTCCTCTCTGGGGCCAACGTCCTGACTTTC.

The rearrangement links TRBV3-1 (or the pseudogene TRBV3-2) to TRBJ2-2, with D perhaps TRBD1 (6 bases). Trimming removed 1 base from V and 8 bases from J, with 14 bases in between. The germline V gene encodes CDR1 LGHDT and CDR2 YNNKEL (reference sequence). This CDR3 is 15 amino acids long. The CDR3 nucleotides are TGTGCCAGCAGCCAAGTCGCGTTGGGGGCAGGGGAGCTGTTTTTT. It encodes CASSQVALGAGELFF.